A selection of T cell receptor beta chains follows, all from one sample in a study of blood T cell repertoires in COVID-19. Here immunoSEQ multiplex PCR was the method, and the copy in TCRdb shows in-frame clones only, minus some. The sample yields 75,000 to 90,000 clones, approximately 89% seen once. Sample: peripheral blood. Receptors were obtained from a human donor in a cohort sampled during active COVID-19. Each CDR3 is given with its conserved first and last residue. A D gene is named only where the DNA matches it firmly. Clone sizes are given selectively: once, few, many, or a class where the clone is expanded.

j_gene	v_gene	d_gene	abundance	CDR3aa	CDR3nt
TRBJ2-3	TRBV4-3	.	few	CASSQERTGGTDTQYF	TGCGCCAGCAGCCAAGAGAGGACTGGGGGGACAGATACGCAGTATTTT
TRBJ1-1	TRBV18	.	.	CASSPPGRSNTEAFF	TGTGCCAGCTCACCTCCCGGGAGGAGTAACACTGAAGCTTTCTTT
TRBJ2-3	TRBV6-4	TRBD2	.	CASSDYGGFSTDTQYF	TGTGCCAGCAGTGATTACGGGGGGTTTAGCACAGATACGCAGTATTTT
TRBJ2-1	TRBV5-1	TRBD2	.	CASSQGTGTNSEQFF	TGCGCCAGCAGCCAAGGGACCGGGACTAACAGTGAGCAGTTCTTC
TRBJ1-6	TRBV4-2	TRBD1	.	CASSQDQGQGASPLHF	TGTGCCAGCAGCCAAGATCAGGGACAGGGGGCCTCACCCCTCCACTTT
TRBJ2-7	TRBV2	TRBD1	.	CASTGDSYEQYF	TGTGCCAGCACTGGGGACAGCTACGAGCAGTACTTC
TRBJ1-4	TRBV25-1	.	.	CASSEWGTSGEKLFF	TGTGCCAGCAGTGAATGGGGGACATCGGGTGAAAAACTGTTTTTT
TRBJ2-3	TRBV5-4	TRBD1	.	CASSLTGEDTQYF	TGTGCCAGCAGCCTCACAGGGGAAGATACGCAGTATTTT
TRBJ2-5	TRBV3-1/TRBV3-2	.	once	CASSKGVQETQYF	TGTGCCAGCAGCAAGGGGGTCCAAGAGACCCAGTACTTC
TRBJ1-5	TRBV7-2	.	once	CASSSQGGNQPQHF	TGTGCCAGCAGCTCACAGGGTGGCAATCAGCCCCAGCATTTT
TRBJ1-2	TRBV2	.	.	CASRPQGSGYTF	TGTGCCAGCAGACCCCAGGGAAGCGGCTACACCTTC
TRBJ1-2	TRBV7-3	TRBD1	.	CASSPGQALNFAF	TGTGCCAGCAGCCCGGGACAGGCGCTAAATTTCGCCTTC
TRBJ1-6	TRBV5-8	.	once	CASSFSVDSPLHF	TGTGCCAGCAGCTTTTCCGTCGATTCACCCCTCCACTTT
TRBJ1-2	TRBV6-1	.	.	CASSEGAGSYGYTF	TGTGCCAGCAGTGAAGGGGCAGGGTCCTATGGCTACACCTTC
TRBJ1-1	TRBV27	.	.	CATISGAKAFF	TGTGCCACTATATCAGGGGCTAAAGCTTTCTTT
TRBJ2-5	TRBV5-1	TRBD2	.	CASSLAGGAKETQYF	TGCGCCAGCAGCTTGGCCGGGGGGGCCAAAGAGACCCAGTACTTC
TRBJ1-5	TRBV5-1	TRBD1	.	CASRLGTGDQPQHF	TGCGCCAGCAGATTGGGGACAGGGGATCAGCCCCAGCATTTT
TRBJ2-1	TRBV6-2/TRBV6-3	.	.	CASSPYQGGSYNEQFF	TGTGCCAGCAGTCCCTACCAGGGCGGTAGCTACAATGAGCAGTTCTTC
TRBJ1-5	TRBV5-1	TRBD1	.	CASSWGTGEPQHF	TGCGCCAGCAGCTGGGGGACAGGGGAGCCCCAGCATTTT
TRBJ1-5	TRBV2	TRBD1	.	CASSEEQQGNQPQHF	TGTGCCAGCAGTGAAGAACAACAGGGGAATCAGCCCCAGCATTTT
TRBJ1-1	TRBV7-8	.	once	CASSLGRGRGDTEAFF	TGTGCCAGCAGCTTAGGTCGGGGCAGGGGTGACACTGAAGCTTTCTTT
TRBJ2-7	TRBV5-4	.	.	CASSGRRGLEQYF	TGTGCCAGCAGCGGTCGGAGGGGGCTAGAGCAGTACTTC
TRBJ1-3	TRBV19	TRBD1	.	CASSFGQGASGNTIYF	TGTGCCAGTAGTTTTGGACAGGGGGCGTCTGGAAACACCATATATTTT
TRBJ1-2	TRBV29-1	TRBD1	once	CSGAGTVSGYTF	TGCAGCGGCGCCGGGACAGTATCTGGCTACACCTTC
TRBJ2-2	TRBV18	TRBD2	.	CASSPKLAGAYTGELFF	TGTGCCAGCTCACCAAAACTAGCGGGGGCCTACACCGGGGAGCTGTTTTTT
TRBJ1-4	TRBV5-1	TRBD1	.	CASSLGRGLREKLFF	TGCGCCAGCAGCTTGGGCAGGGGGCTAAGGGAAAAACTGTTTTTT
TRBJ1-2	TRBV27	.	once	CASSPLGVNGYTF	TGTGCCAGCAGTCCCCTCGGGGTTAATGGCTACACCTTC
TRBJ1-3	TRBV29-1	TRBD1	.	CSVERTGPAWGNTIYF	TGCAGCGTTGAAAGGACAGGGCCGGCGTGGGGAAACACCATATATTTT
TRBJ2-2	TRBV18	.	.	CASSPSGLVAGELFF	TGTGCCAGCTCACCTTCGGGTTTAGTGGCCGGGGAGCTGTTTTTT
TRBJ2-6	TRBV2	.	.	CASSERARGSGANVLTF	TGTGCCAGCAGTGAAAGGGCAAGGGGGTCTGGGGCCAACGTCCTGACTTTC
TRBJ2-1	TRBV3-1/TRBV3-2	.	.	CASTQRGGLLREQFF	TGTGCCAGCACCCAGAGGGGGGGACTGCTTAGGGAGCAGTTCTTC
TRBJ2-5	TRBV29-1	TRBD2	.	CSVASGGETQYF	TGCAGCGTTGCTAGCGGGGGAGAGACCCAGTACTTC
TRBJ1-2	TRBV7-2	TRBD1	.	CASSLGDRGNYGYTF	TGTGCCAGCAGCTTAGGGGACAGGGGGAACTATGGCTACACCTTC
TRBJ2-5	TRBV9	TRBD2	.	CASSGIAGGLRETQYF	TGTGCCAGCAGCGGAATAGCGGGGGGCCTCCGGGAGACCCAGTACTTC
TRBJ2-1	TRBV4-3	TRBD2	.	CASSQGGGLVNEQFF	TGCGCCAGCAGCCAGGGGGGAGGGCTTGTCAATGAGCAGTTCTTC
TRBJ2-1	TRBV21-1	.	.	CASSPGLAGGPSYNEQFF	TGTGCCAGCAGCCCAGGACTAGCGGGGGGGCCCTCCTACAATGAGCAGTTCTTC
TRBJ2-3	TRBV19	.	once	CASSIDLSSTDTQYF	TGTGCCAGTAGTATAGATCTTAGTAGCACAGATACGCAGTATTTT
TRBJ2-2	TRBV11-2	TRBD1	.	CASSLVRGQGAGAGELFF	TGTGCCAGCAGCTTGGTACGGGGACAGGGGGCCGGGGCCGGGGAGCTGTTTTTT
TRBJ2-7	TRBV6-5	TRBD1	.	CASRGTGTELYEQYF	TGTGCCAGCAGAGGCACCGGGACAGAGCTTTACGAGCAGTACTTC
TRBJ1-4	TRBV5-6	TRBD1	.	CASSYTGESTNEKLFF	TGTGCCAGCAGCTATACAGGGGAATCAACTAATGAAAAACTGTTTTTT
TRBJ2-3	TRBV10-1	.	.	CASSEIPGNTQYF	TGCGCCAGCAGTGAGATACCCGGTAATACGCAGTATTTT
TRBJ2-3	TRBV30	.	.	CAWSVGSGDTQYF	TGTGCCTGGAGTGTCGGCAGCGGGGATACGCAGTATTTT
TRBJ1-2	TRBV10-2	TRBD1	.	CASTGTGNNYGYTF	TGCGCCAGCACAGGGACAGGGAACAACTATGGCTACACCTTC
TRBJ2-3	TRBV10-1	TRBD2	once	CASSDAGGTDTQYF	TGCGCCAGCAGTGACGCGGGGGGCACAGATACGCAGTATTTT
TRBJ2-1	TRBV15	.	.	CATSRLNNEQFF	TGTGCCACCAGCAGACTTAACAATGAGCAGTTCTTC
TRBJ1-1	TRBV7-9	.	.	CASSFSGYLNTEAFF	TGTGCCAGCAGCTTCTCAGGCTACCTGAACACTGAAGCTTTCTTT
TRBJ1-6	TRBV7-9	TRBD1	.	CASSLGQGDNSPLHF	TGTGCCAGCAGCTTAGGACAGGGGGACAATTCACCCCTCCACTTT
TRBJ1-5	TRBV1	.	.	CTSSPGTGGQPQHF	TGCACCAGCAGCCCCGGGACAGGGGGTCAGCCCCAGCATTTT
TRBJ2-7	TRBV12-3/TRBV12-4	.	.	CASSTQGGYEQYF	TGTGCCAGCAGTACGCAGGGGGGCTACGAGCAGTACTTC
TRBJ1-4	TRBV5-4	TRBD1	.	CASSYGGGTVAEKLFF	TGTGCCAGCAGCTACGGGGGGGGGACAGTAGCTGAAAAACTGTTTTTT
TRBJ1-1	TRBV7-8	.	once	CASSSPREQNTEAFF	TGTGCCAGCAGCTCCCCCCGAGAGCAGAACACTGAAGCTTTCTTT
TRBJ2-1	TRBV7-9	.	.	CASSRPQISYNEQFF	TGTGCCAGCAGCCGCCCCCAGATATCCTACAATGAGCAGTTCTTC
TRBJ2-3	TRBV15	TRBD2	.	CATSRGRASGPDTQYF	TGTGCCACCAGCAGAGGGAGGGCTAGCGGCCCGGATACGCAGTATTTT
TRBJ1-6	TRBV12-3/TRBV12-4	.	.	CASTGARVSPLHF	TGTGCCAGCACTGGGGCCCGGGTTTCACCCCTCCACTTT